This T cell receptor beta chain stems from a study of blood T cell repertoires in COVID-19. Study-level background: Sources were T cells, B-cell-depleted T cells, or PBMCs; the material itself was cDNA or gDNA.

The assay was immunoSEQ multiplex PCR, and TCRdb's table has in-frame clones only and misses some. The sample consists of over 200,000 clones, approximately 82% of them appearing once. The CDR3 extends over 15 amino acids. Germline CDR1 is SQVTM and CDR2 is ANQGSEA. Deletions cut 6 bases from V and 4 bases from J, with 22 bases between. The chain is built from TRBV29-1 and TRBJ2-7; a possible D gene is TRBD1 (6 bases). The sample taken for sequencing was peripheral blood. This clonotype was sampled from a woman in her forties with acute or convalescent COVID-19. CDR3 sequence: CSVLNQGIGVYEQYF. CDR3 DNA: TGCAGCGTCCTGAATCAGGGGATTGGGGTATACGAGCAGTACTTC.